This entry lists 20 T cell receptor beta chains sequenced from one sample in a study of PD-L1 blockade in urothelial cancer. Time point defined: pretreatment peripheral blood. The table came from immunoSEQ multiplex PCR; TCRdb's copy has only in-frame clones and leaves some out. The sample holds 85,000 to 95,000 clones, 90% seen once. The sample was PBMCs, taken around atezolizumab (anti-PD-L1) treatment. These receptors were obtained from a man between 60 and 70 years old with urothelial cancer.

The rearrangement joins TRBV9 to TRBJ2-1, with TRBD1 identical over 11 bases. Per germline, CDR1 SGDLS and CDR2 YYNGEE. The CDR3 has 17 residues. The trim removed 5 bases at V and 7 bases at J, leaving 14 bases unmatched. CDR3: CASSPTTGTGGGNEQFF. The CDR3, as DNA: TGTGCCAGCAGTCCCACCACCGGGACAGGGGGGGGGAATGAGCAGTTCTTC.

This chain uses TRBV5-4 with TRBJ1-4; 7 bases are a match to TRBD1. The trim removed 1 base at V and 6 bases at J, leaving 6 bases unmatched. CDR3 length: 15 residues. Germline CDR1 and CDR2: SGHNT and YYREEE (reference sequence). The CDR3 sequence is CASSLKGARDEKLFF. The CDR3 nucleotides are TGTGCCAGCAGCTTGAAGGGGGCGCGGGATGAAAAACTGTTTTTT.

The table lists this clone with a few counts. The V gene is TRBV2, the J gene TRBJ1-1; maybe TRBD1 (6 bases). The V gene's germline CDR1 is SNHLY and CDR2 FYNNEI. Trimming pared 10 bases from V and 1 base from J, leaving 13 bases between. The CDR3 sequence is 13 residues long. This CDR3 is CANRAQPNTEAFF. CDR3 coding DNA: TGTGCCAACAGGGCCCAACCGAACACTGAAGCTTTCTTT.

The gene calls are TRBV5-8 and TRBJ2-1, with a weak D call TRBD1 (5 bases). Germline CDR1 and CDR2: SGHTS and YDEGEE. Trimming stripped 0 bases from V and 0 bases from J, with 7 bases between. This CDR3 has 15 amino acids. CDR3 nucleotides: TGTGCCAGCAGCTTGGGCCAGGGCTCCTACAATGAGCAGTTCTTC. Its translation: CASSLGQGSYNEQFF.

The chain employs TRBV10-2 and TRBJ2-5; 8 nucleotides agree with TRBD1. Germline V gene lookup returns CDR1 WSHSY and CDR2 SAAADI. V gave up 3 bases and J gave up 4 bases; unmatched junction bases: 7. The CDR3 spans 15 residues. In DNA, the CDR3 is TGCGCCAGCAGTGACTCCGACAGGGGATCAGAGACCCAGTACTTC. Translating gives CASSDSDRGSETQYF.

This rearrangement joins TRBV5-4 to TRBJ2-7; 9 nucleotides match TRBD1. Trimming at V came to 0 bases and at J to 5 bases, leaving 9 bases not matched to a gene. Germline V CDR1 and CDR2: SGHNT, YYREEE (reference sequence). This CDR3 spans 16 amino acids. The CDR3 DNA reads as TGTGCCAGCAGCTTGGCCGTGGACAGGGGTTTGGACGAGCAGTACTTC. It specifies CASSLAVDRGLDEQYF.

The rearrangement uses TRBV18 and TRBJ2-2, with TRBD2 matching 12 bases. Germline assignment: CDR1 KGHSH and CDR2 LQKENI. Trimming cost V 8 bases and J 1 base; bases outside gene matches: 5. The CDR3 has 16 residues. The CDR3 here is CASGGLAGLNTGELFF. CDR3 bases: TGTGCCAGCGGTGGACTAGCGGGATTGAACACCGGGGAGCTGTTTTTT.

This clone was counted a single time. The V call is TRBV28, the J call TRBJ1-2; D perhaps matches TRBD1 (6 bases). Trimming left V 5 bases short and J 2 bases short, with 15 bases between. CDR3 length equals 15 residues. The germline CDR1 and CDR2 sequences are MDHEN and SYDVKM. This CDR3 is CASSPKTGVNYGYTF. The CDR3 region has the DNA TGTGCCAGCAGTCCCAAGACAGGCGTCAACTATGGCTACACCTTC.

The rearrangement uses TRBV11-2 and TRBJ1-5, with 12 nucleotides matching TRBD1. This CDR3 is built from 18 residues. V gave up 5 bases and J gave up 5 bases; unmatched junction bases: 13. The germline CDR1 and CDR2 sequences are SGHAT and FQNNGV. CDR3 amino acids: CASSDANRDRGLYQPQHF. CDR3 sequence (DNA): TGTGCCAGCAGCGATGCTAACCGGGACAGGGGGCTCTATCAGCCCCAGCATTTT.

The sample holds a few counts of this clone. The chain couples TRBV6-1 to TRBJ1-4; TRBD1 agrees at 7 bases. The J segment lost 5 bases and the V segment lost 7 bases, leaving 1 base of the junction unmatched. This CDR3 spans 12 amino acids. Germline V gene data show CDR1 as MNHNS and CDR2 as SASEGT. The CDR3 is CASTQGNEKLFF. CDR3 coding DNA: TGTGCCAGCACACAGGGGAATGAAAAACTGTTTTTT.

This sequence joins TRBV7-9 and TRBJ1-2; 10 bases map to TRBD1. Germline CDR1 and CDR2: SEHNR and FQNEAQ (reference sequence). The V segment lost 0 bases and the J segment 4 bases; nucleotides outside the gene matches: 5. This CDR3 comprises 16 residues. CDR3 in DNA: TGTGCCAGCAGCTTAGCGGGACAGGGGACAACCTATGGCTACACCTTC. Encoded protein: CASSLAGQGTTYGYTF.

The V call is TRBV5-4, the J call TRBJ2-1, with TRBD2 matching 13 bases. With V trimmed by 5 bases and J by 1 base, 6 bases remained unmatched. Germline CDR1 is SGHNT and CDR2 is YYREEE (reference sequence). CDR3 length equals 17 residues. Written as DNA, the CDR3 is TGTGCCAGCAGGAGGACTAGCGGGAGTGGTTCCTACAATGAGCAGTTCTTC. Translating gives CASRRTSGSGSYNEQFF.

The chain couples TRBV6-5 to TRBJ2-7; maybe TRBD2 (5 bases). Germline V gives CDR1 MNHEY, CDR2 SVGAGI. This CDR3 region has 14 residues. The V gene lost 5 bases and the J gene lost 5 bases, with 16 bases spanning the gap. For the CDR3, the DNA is TGTGCCAGCAGTCCCCGGGGTGCTACCCACGAGCAGTACTTC. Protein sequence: CASSPRGATHEQYF.

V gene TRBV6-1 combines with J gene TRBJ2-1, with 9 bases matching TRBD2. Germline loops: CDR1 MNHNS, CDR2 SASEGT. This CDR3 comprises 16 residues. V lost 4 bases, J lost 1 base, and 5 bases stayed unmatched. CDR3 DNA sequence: TGTGCCAGCAGTGTCTTAAGCGGGGGGTCCTACAATGAGCAGTTCTTC. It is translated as CASSVLSGGSYNEQFF.

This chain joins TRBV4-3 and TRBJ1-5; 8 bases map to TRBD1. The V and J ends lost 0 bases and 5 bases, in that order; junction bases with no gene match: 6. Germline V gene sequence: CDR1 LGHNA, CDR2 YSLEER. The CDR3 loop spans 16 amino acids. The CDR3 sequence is CASSQDWGQEHQPQHF. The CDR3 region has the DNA TGCGCCAGCAGCCAAGATTGGGGACAGGAGCATCAGCCCCAGCATTTT.

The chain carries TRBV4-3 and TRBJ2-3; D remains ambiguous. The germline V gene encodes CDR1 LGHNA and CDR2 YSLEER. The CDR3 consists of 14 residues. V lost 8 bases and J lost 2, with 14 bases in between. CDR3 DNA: TGCGCCAGCTCCTCTACCATCTCCACAGATACGCAGTATTTT. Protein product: CASSSTISTDTQYF.

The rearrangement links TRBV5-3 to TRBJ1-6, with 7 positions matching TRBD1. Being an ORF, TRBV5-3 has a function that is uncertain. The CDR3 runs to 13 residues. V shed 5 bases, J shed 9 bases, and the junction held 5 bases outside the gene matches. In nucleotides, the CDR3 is TGTGCCAGAAGAGGGGGCTGTGGTTCACCCCTCCACTTT. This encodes CARRGGCGSPLHF.

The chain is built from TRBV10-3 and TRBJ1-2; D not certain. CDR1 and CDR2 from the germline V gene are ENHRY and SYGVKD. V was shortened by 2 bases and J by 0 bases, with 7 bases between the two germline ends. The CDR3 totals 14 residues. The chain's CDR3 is CAISETGANYGYTF. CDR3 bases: TGTGCCATCAGTGAGACCGGGGCTAACTATGGCTACACCTTC.

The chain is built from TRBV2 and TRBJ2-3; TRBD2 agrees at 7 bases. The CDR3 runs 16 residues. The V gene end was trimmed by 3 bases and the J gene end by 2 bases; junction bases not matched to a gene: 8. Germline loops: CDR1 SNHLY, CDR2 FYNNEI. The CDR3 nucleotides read TGTGCCAGCAGTGAGAGGGAGGGCAGGACCACAGATACGCAGTATTTT. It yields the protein CASSEREGRTTDTQYF.

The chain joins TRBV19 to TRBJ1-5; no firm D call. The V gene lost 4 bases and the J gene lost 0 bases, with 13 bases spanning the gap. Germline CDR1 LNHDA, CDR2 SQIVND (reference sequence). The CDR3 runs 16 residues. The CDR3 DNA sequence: TGTGCCAGTAGTAATGAGGGTACCTATAGCAATCAGCCCCAGCATTTT. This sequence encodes CASSNEGTYSNQPQHF.